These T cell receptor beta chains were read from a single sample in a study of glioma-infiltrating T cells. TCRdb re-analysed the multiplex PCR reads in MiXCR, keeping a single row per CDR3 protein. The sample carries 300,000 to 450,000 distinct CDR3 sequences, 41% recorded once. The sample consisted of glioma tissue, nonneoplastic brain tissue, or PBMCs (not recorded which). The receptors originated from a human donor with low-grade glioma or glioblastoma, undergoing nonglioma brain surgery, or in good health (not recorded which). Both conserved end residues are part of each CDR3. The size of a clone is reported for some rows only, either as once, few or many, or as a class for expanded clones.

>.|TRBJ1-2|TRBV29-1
CSAGDRNYGYTF
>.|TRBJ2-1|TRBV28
CASSLIGRLYNEQFF
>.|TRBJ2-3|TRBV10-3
CAISPSTDTQYF
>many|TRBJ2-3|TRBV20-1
CSATDWPPGYF
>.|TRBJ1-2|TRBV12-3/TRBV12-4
CASSLMGNGYTF
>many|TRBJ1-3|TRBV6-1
CASSEEGSRSSGNTIYF
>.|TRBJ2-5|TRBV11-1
CASSLIHDPAGETQYF
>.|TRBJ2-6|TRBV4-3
CASSQDGTNSGANVLTF
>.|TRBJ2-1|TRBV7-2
CASSEGLFYNEQFF
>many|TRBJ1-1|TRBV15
CATSRDRTGSSEAFF
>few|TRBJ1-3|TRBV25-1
CASSPHPDRFGNTIYF
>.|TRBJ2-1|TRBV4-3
CASSQATGVVNNEQFF
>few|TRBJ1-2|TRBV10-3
CAISPDSFGYTF
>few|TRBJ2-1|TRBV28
CATGGINSYNEQFF
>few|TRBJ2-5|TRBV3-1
CASSQGWAGGETQYF
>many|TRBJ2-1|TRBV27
CASSLVVAYNEQFF
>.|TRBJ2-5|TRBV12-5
CASAPDRGYQETQYF
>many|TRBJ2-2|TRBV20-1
CSATDDDGANTGELFF
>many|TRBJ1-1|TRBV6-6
CASSYGPNTEAFF
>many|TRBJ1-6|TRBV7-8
CASSLAQSPLHF
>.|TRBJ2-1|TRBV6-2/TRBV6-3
CASSRGGSSYEQFF
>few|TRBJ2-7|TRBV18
CASSPPTSKYEQYF
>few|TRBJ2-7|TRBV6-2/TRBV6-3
CASRISGIALDEQYF
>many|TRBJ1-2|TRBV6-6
CASSTGVTNYGYTF
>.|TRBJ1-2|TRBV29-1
CSVRIRGPWSYTF
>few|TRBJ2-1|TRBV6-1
CASANRGFYNEQFF
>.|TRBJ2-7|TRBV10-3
CAISDLMFQREYEQYF
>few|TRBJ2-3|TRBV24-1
CATSVEVTDTQYF
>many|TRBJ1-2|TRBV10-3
CAVGQDGYTF
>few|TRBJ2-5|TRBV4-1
CASSQERHTQETQYF
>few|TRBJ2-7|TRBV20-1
CSAKPNGTVYEQYF
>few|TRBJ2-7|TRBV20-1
CSARDVAQGGGEQYF
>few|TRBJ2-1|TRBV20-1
CSARTSGKSSYNEQFF
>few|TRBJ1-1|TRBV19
CASSIDDPRTDHVEDTEAFF
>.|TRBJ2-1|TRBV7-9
CASSLLRSKFNEQFF
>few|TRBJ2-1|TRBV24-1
CATSDYTGGKNEQFF
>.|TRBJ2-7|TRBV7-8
CASSAAPAAESSYEQYF
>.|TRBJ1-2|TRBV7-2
CASSLVGGGAGGYTF
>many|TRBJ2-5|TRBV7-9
CASSSTRRQETQYF
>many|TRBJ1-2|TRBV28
CASSVRPYGYTF
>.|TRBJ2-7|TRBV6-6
CASSYSIYGSQSYEQYF
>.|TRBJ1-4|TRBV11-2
CASSPGGYEKLFF
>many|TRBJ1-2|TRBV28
CASSTQVGERGYTF
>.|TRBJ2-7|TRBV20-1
CSARQAGAPYEQYF
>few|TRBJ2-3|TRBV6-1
CASSEAPPTIIMSDTQYF
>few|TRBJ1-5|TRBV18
CASSRSRQEGNQPQHF